The table lists the clone carrying this TCR beta chain with many counts. The data are from a study of low-dose radiotherapy and immunotherapy resistance in tumors. Study overall: On a schedule of every two weeks, intravenous cyclophosphamide at a dose of 200 mg/m2 was delivered one day before each radiation and immunotherapy administration. Aspirin 300 mg was given orally each day for four cycles from cycle 1 day 1.

Alpha and beta chains were covered, as first-strand cDNA relied on TRAV- and TRBV-specific primers. Amplification, which lasted 15 to 20 PCR cycles, used a constant-region primer and V-primer adapter to amplify TCRs. TCRdb re-called the reads through MiXCR, storing one row per CDR3 protein. The sample includes 45,000 or so distinct CDR3 sequences, around 25% seen only once; the top ten take roughly 9.1%. Time point defined: after trial treatment. Treatment described: LDRT plus nivolumab, ipilimumab, low-dose cyclophosphamide and aspirin (RACIN trial). Nivolumab, ipilimumab, aspirin, low-dose cyclophosphamide and low-dose radiotherapy were given to donors. All eligible patients presented with advanced solid tumors that contained no tumor-infiltrating lymphocytes. The sample here was PBMCs, taken after low-dose radiotherapy plus immunotherapy. This TCR derives from a male donor with prostate cancer.

The CDR3 bases are TGTGCCAGCAGTCCACCCGGGGCGGCGACCTACGAGCAGTACTTC. It is translated as CASSPPGAATYEQYF. This chain uses TRBV28 with TRBJ2-7; D is tentatively TRBD1 or TRBD2 (5 bases each). The CDR3 runs to 15 residues. The V gene lost 5 bases and the J gene lost 2 bases, with 16 bases spanning the gap. Germline loops: CDR1 MDHEN, CDR2 SYDVKM.